Listed below are T cell receptor beta chains from one sample, sequenced in a study of neoadjuvant nivolumab and ipilimumab in lung cancer. Produced via immunoSEQ multiplex PCR; TCRdb's table is partial and in-frame only. The repertoire includes 25,000 to 35,000 clones, around 90% of them detected once, and around 2% sits in the top ten. The material was peripheral blood, obtained after neoadjuvant nivolumab, alone or with ipilimumab, at or shortly before surgery. The receptors here all came from an adult with non-small cell lung cancer. Each CDR3 is given with its conserved first and last residue. A D gene is named only where the DNA matches it firmly. Only part of the rows carry a size: once, few, many, or a class if the clone is expanded.

CASSLLYEQYF | TGTGCCAGCAGCCTCCTTTACGAGCAGTACTTC | 11 | . | TRBJ2-7 | . | TRBV2
CASSQRGAGIPDTQYF | TGTGCCAGCAGCCAAAGGGGGGCGGGAATCCCAGATACGCAGTATTTT | 16 | . | TRBJ2-3 | . | TRBV14
CASSLTGFTDTQYF | TGTGCCAGCAGCTTAACAGGTTTCACAGATACGCAGTATTTT | 14 | . | TRBJ2-3 | . | TRBV7-9
CASSPRDGNTGELFF | TGTGCCAGCTCACCTCGAGACGGGAACACCGGGGAGCTGTTTTTT | 15 | . | TRBJ2-2 | . | TRBV18
CASSLSSAGGQETQYF | TGTGCCAGCAGCTTAAGTTCCGCGGGAGGCCAAGAGACCCAGTACTTC | 16 | . | TRBJ2-5 | TRBD2 | TRBV7-3
CASSLRGVGETQYF | TGTGCCAGCAGCTTAAGAGGGGTGGGAGAGACCCAGTACTTC | 14 | . | TRBJ2-5 | . | TRBV7-9
CASSRDRIYEQYF | TGTGCCAGCAGCCGGGACAGAATCTACGAGCAGTACTTC | 13 | . | TRBJ2-7 | TRBD1 | TRBV5-6
CTSSQRTFPGYTF | TGCACCAGCAGCCAAAGGACATTCCCCGGCTACACCTTC | 13 | once | TRBJ1-2 | . | TRBV1
CASSDRLGTGYQPQHF | TGTGCCAGCAGTGATCGACTGGGGACAGGGTATCAGCCCCAGCATTTT | 16 | . | TRBJ1-5 | TRBD1 | TRBV6-1
CASSYRRLGETQYF | TGTGCCAGCAGTTATCGGAGGTTGGGAGAGACCCAGTACTTC | 14 | . | TRBJ2-5 | . | TRBV28
CASSSYKQGYGYTF | TGTGCCAGCTCATCATACAAACAGGGGTATGGCTACACCTTC | 14 | . | TRBJ1-2 | TRBD1 | TRBV18
CASSLGSQSRGTGELFF | TGCGCCAGCAGCTTAGGTAGCCAGTCGAGGGGCACCGGGGAGCTGTTTTTT | 17 | . | TRBJ2-2 | . | TRBV5-1
CASSYSRVSYEQYF | TGTGCCAGCAGTTACTCCCGGGTGTCCTACGAGCAGTACTTC | 14 | once | TRBJ2-7 | . | TRBV6-5
CASSLDRGPYEQYF | TGCGCCAGCAGCTTGGACAGGGGCCCCTACGAGCAGTACTTC | 14 | . | TRBJ2-7 | TRBD1 | TRBV5-1